The 23 T cell receptor beta chains listed next were all sequenced from one sample in a study of CD8 T cells in Susac syndrome. The authors reverse transcribed roughly 0.5 to 1 ug RNA with random hexamers. TCRdb redid the calling of the immunoSEQ multiplex PCR reads with MiXCR, one entry per CDR3 protein. The sample holds 150,000 to 200,000 distinct CDR3 sequences, roughly nine tenths seen once. The specimen sequenced was CD4+ T cells from PBMCs. The receptors derive from a human donor with Susac syndrome.

The chain combines TRBV10-3 with TRBJ2-1; 9 bases fit TRBD2. Trimming at V came to 4 bases and at J to 9 bases, leaving 13 bases not matched to a gene. This CDR3 has 16 amino acids. CDR1 is ENHRY and CDR2 is SYGVKD in the germline V gene. The CDR3 sequence: CAISGPTSGSNGEQFF. The CDR3 nucleotides read TGTGCCATCAGTGGGCCAACTAGCGGGTCTAACGGTGAGCAGTTCTTC.

The chain employs TRBV6-1 and TRBJ1-1, with TRBD1 as a possible D gene (5 bases). There are 13 residues in the CDR3. Deletions cut 7 bases from V and 7 bases from J, with 16 bases between. CDR1 and CDR2 (germline): MNHNS, SASEGT. In DNA form, the CDR3 reads TGTGCCAGCAAATCCGGGGCTGCTTTTGAAGCTTTCTTT. This encodes CASKSGAAFEAFF.

The rearrangement joins TRBV20-1 to TRBJ2-1, with D tentatively TRBD2 (6 bases). Germline CDR1 DFQATT, CDR2 SNEGSKA (reference sequence). This CDR3 region has 17 residues. Trimming cost V 5 bases and J 5 bases, with 25 bases left between them. The CDR3 sequence is CSARPFEARGYDNEQFF. As DNA, the CDR3 is TGCAGTGCTCGGCCATTTGAGGCGCGGGGTTACGACAATGAGCAGTTCTTC.

This chain's CDR3 is CASRIGQYNQPQHF. In DNA form, the CDR3 reads TGTGCCAGCAGGATAGGACAGTACAATCAGCCCCAGCATTTT. The J gene is TRBJ1-5, the V gene TRBV28; possibly TRBD1 for D (6 bases). Per germline, CDR1 MDHEN and CDR2 SYDVKM. V lost 6 bases to trimming and J lost 3 bases, with 12 bases between them. There are 14 residues in the CDR3.

J is TRBJ2-7 and V is TRBV3-1, with TRBD2 matching 8 bases. With 1 base clipped from V and 4 bases from J, the junction kept 9 bases outside the gene matches. Germline V gene sequence: CDR1 LGHDT, CDR2 YNNKEL (reference sequence). The CDR3 is 16 amino acids. In DNA, the CDR3 is TGTGCCAGCAGCCAAGTGGTTCGGGAGGGCCGTTACGAGCAGTACTTC. It specifies CASSQVVREGRYEQYF.

This clonotype was seen just once. DNA for the CDR3: TGCAGTGCTAGGAAAACTAGCGGGAGTATAGGCAATGAGCAGTTCTTC. This translates into CSARKTSGSIGNEQFF. The chain combines TRBV20-1 with TRBJ2-1; TRBD2 aligns across 11 bases. CDR1 and CDR2 from the germline V gene are DFQATT and SNEGSKA (reference sequence). Trimming at V came to 3 bases and at J to 6 bases, leaving 10 bases not matched to a gene. The CDR3 is made up of 16 amino acids.

The CDR3 loop is CAISDERATSYEQYF. CDR3 DNA sequence: TGTGCCATCAGTGATGAGAGGGCCACCTCCTACGAGCAGTACTTC. The V gene is TRBV10-3, the J gene TRBJ2-7; tentative D call: TRBD2 (5 bases). This CDR3 is 15 amino acids long. The V end was cut by 3 bases, the J end by 0 bases, with 12 bases between. Germline V gene lookup returns CDR1 ENHRY and CDR2 SYGVKD.

This chain joins TRBV7-2 and TRBJ2-7; 9 bases line up with TRBD1. Germline trimming cut 5 bases from V and 3 bases from J; bases unmatched to any gene: 11. The CDR3 is made up of 16 amino acids. Looked up from germline, CDR1 is SGHTA and CDR2 is FQGNSA. The CDR3 sequence: CASSPFPGQGYYEQYF. The CDR3 DNA is TGTGCCAGCAGCCCATTCCCGGGACAGGGATACTACGAGCAGTACTTC.

The CDR3: CASSPPWGTYNEQFF. The CDR3 DNA reads as TGTGCCAGCAGTCCCCCATGGGGTACCTACAATGAGCAGTTCTTC. This chain connects TRBV27 to TRBJ2-1, with D unclear. Trimming left V 5 bases short and J 2 bases short, with 13 bases between. Germline V lookup: CDR1 MNHEY, CDR2 SMNVEV (reference sequence). The CDR3 covers 15 residues.

The chain employs TRBV11-2 and TRBJ2-3, with 10 bases matching TRBD2. J gave up 5 bases and V 1 base, and 0 bases lay outside the gene matches. Germline V gives CDR1 SGHAT, CDR2 FQNNGV. The CDR3 runs 14 residues. The CDR3 DNA is TGTGCCAGCAGCTTAGGGACTAGCGGAGATACGCAGTATTTT. Translated: CASSLGTSGDTQYF. Complete variable domain (other parts from reference TRBV11-2 and TRBJ2-3): EAGVAQSPRYKIIEKRQSVAFWCNPISGHATLYWYQQILGQGPKLLIQFQNNGVVDDSQLPKDRFSAERLKGVDSTLKIQPAKLEDSAVYLCASSLGTSGDTQYFGPGTRLTVL.

This clonotype was found once. The chain couples TRBV10-3 to TRBJ2-3; no definite D call. This CDR3 spans 15 amino acids. The germline V gene has CDR1 ENHRY and CDR2 SYGVKD. V lost 0 bases and J lost 2, with 9 bases in between. The chain's CDR3 is CAISESMGNTDTQYF. In DNA, the CDR3 is TGTGCCATCAGTGAGTCGATGGGAAACACAGATACGCAGTATTTT.

The J gene is TRBJ2-4, the V gene TRBV28; D ambiguous. This CDR3 has 17 residues. V lost 2 bases and J 0 bases, leaving 14 bases between the germline ends. Germline loops: CDR1 MDHEN, CDR2 SYDVKM. CDR3 sequence (DNA): TGTGCCAGCAGTTTAAAGGGTCTTCCCCTAGCCAAAAACATTCAGTACTTC. Translated: CASSLKGLPLAKNIQYF.

The chain recombines TRBV7-8 with TRBJ2-1, with D perhaps being TRBD1 or TRBD2 (5 bases each). The CDR3 spans 15 residues. Germline V gene lookup returns CDR1 SGHVS and CDR2 FQNEAQ. Between the trimmed V and J ends, which lost 5 bases and 8 bases, there was a span of 19 bases. The CDR3 sequence: CASSPGPKSADEQFF. The CDR3 nucleotides are TGTGCCAGCAGCCCGGGACCTAAAAGTGCCGATGAGCAGTTCTTC.

This clonotype was detected only once. The chain has TRBV20-1 and TRBJ2-5; no definite D call. The CDR3 spans 12 residues. Germline lookup yields CDR1 DFQATT and CDR2 SNEGSKA (reference sequence). Deletions cut 8 bases from V and 4 bases from J, with 14 bases between. The CDR3 reads CSTRGGLETQYF. In DNA, the CDR3 is TGCAGTACCAGAGGCGGCTTAGAGACCCAGTACTTC.

V is TRBV28 and J is TRBJ2-3; D is unresolved. The CDR3 is 11 residues long. The germline V gene encodes CDR1 MDHEN and CDR2 SYDVKM. Between the trimmed V and J ends, which lost 6 bases and 6 bases, there was a span of 7 bases. Written as DNA, the CDR3 is TGTGCCAGCAGCGAAAAGGATACGCAGTATTTT. Its protein product is CASSEKDTQYF.

The V gene is TRBV7-6, the J gene TRBJ1-1; D may be TRBD1 (6 bases). Trimming left V 5 bases short and J 8 bases short, with 15 bases between. The germline V gene encodes CDR1 SGHVS and CDR2 FNYEAQ. The CDR3 is made up of 13 amino acids. The CDR3 spells CASSARGDGEAFF. The CDR3 DNA reads as TGTGCCAGCAGCGCCAGGGGAGACGGAGAAGCTTTCTTT.

This sequence joins TRBV2 and TRBJ2-1; 7 bases fit TRBD1. The CDR3 has 14 amino acids. Germline trimming cut 10 bases from V and 3 bases from J; bases unmatched to any gene: 9. Germline-derived CDR1 and CDR2 are SNHLY and FYNNEI. DNA of the CDR3: TGTGCCAAAAACCGGGACAGTCTCTACAATGAGCAGTTCTTC. Translated, it gives CAKNRDSLYNEQFF.

The CDR3 nucleotides are TGTGCCTGGAGTGATCGGACGGCCGAAGCTTTCTTT. Encoded protein: CAWSDRTAEAFF. J is TRBJ1-1 and V is TRBV30; D call uncertain. In germline, CDR1 is GTSNPN, CDR2 SVGIG (reference sequence). CDR3 size: 12 residues. V shed 1 base and J shed 8 bases, with 11 bases lying between them.

The V gene is TRBV20-1, the J gene TRBJ1-1; no clear D gene. CDR1 and CDR2 (germline): DFQATT, SNEGSKA (reference sequence). CDR3 length: 14 amino acids. Trimming stripped 1 base from V and 2 bases from J, with 11 bases between. The chain's CDR3 is CSARGGVLNTEAFF. The CDR3 bases are TGCAGTGCTAGAGGGGGAGTTTTAAACACTGAAGCTTTCTTT.

The J gene is TRBJ2-1, the V gene TRBV6-1, with TRBD1 matching 8 bases. V lost 4 bases, J lost 7 bases, and 15 bases stayed unmatched. CDR1 and CDR2 from the germline V gene are MNHNS and SASEGT. The length of the CDR3 is 17 residues. CDR3: CASSGTGYHSLRNEQFF. The CDR3 DNA follows: TGTGCCAGCAGTGGGACAGGGTACCACTCACTTAGGAATGAGCAGTTCTTC.

To note about this clonotype: The junction departs from the called germline gene at one end, perhaps through a read error. The J gene is TRBJ2-7, the V gene TRBV5-1; a weak D match, TRBD1 (6 bases). The CDR3 is made up of 16 amino acids. Germline CDR1 SGHRS, CDR2 YFSETQ. The CDR3 loop is CASSLGASGASSEQYF. The CDR3 DNA follows: TGCGCCAGCAGTCTGGGGGCCTCAGGGGCCTCCTCCGAGCAGTACTTC.

V gene TRBV12-3 or TRBV12-4 combines with J gene TRBJ2-1, with 8 bases matching TRBD2. The CDR3 runs 15 residues. V was pared by 7 bases and J by 8 bases, with 13 bases of the junction left unmatched. CDR3 sequence: CASTRSGGGLDEQFF. The CDR3 DNA reads TGTGCCAGCACCCGTTCGGGGGGGGGACTCGATGAGCAGTTCTTC.

The chain couples TRBV5-1 to TRBJ2-3; D remains ambiguous. There are 15 residues in the CDR3. The V gene lost 4 bases and the J gene lost 6 bases, with 18 bases spanning the gap. From germline, CDR1 is SGHRS and CDR2 YFSETQ. The CDR3 DNA reads TGCGCCAGCAGCCACGCTACCACCTCAACTGATACGCAGTATTTT. Translation: CASSHATTSTDTQYF.